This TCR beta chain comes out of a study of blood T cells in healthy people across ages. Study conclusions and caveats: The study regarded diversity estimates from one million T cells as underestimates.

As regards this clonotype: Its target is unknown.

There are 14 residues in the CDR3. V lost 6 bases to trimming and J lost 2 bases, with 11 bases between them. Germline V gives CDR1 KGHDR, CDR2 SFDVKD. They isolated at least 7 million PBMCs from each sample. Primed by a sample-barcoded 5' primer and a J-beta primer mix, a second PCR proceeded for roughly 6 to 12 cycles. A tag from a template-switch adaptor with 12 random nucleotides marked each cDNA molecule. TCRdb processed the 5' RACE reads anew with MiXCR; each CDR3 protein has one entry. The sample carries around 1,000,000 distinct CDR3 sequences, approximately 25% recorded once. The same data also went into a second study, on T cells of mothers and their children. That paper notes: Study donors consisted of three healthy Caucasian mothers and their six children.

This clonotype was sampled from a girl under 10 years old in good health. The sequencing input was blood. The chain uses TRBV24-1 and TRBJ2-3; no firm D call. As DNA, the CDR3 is TGTGCCACCAGTAGAGCCGGACCCACAGATACGCAGTATTTT. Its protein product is CATSRAGPTDTQYF.